The next 21 T cell receptor beta chains were all read from a single sample in a study of early T cells in non-severe SARS-CoV-2 infection. TCRdb fed the 5' RACE reads into MiXCR, producing one record per CDR3 protein. The table includes roughly 75,000 distinct CDR3 sequences, about a sixth detected once. Sequenced material: whole blood. The receptor set was obtained from an adult who was a healthcare worker with PCR-confirmed SARS-CoV-2 infection or an uninfected control (not recorded which).

In regard to this clonotype: Germline and junction disagree at one end, which may indicate a read error. The chain employs TRBV3-1 and TRBJ1-1; TRBD1 is a possible D gene (6 bases). This CDR3 comprises 13 residues. Germline V gives CDR1 LGHDT, CDR2 YNNKEL (reference sequence). CDR3 nucleotide sequence: TGTGCCAGCCGACAGGAGACGAACACTGAAGCTTTCTTC. Protein sequence: CASRQETNTEAFF.

This clonotype has only a few counts. The chain uses TRBV10-1 and TRBJ2-1, with D perhaps matching TRBD1 (5 bases). The CDR3 loop spans 18 amino acids. Trimming pared 6 bases from V and 2 bases from J, leaving 23 bases between. Germline V gene lookup returns CDR1 WNHNN and CDR2 SYGVQD (reference sequence). The CDR3 nucleotides read TGCGCCAGCAGCCAATACCAACCCGACAGTAAAGCCTACAATGAGCAGTTCTTC. This sequence encodes CASSQYQPDSKAYNEQFF.

This chain connects TRBV10-3 to TRBJ2-2; 8 bases fit TRBD1. J was trimmed by 3 bases and V by 9 bases; bases with no gene match: 6. The CDR3 contains 14 residues. Germline V gives CDR1 ENHRY, CDR2 SYGVKD. This chain's CDR3 is CAMTQGVDTGELFF. DNA of the CDR3: TGTGCCATGACACAGGGGGTTGACACCGGGGAGCTGTTTTTT.

This clonotype was detected only a few times. This rearrangement joins TRBV7-8 to TRBJ1-1; the D is unclear. This CDR3 is built from 14 residues. V was trimmed by 3 bases and J by 1 base, leaving 9 bases between them. CDR1 SGHVS and CDR2 FQNEAQ come from the germline V gene. CDR3 residues: CASSFPKENTEAFF. The CDR3, as DNA: TGTGCCAGCAGCTTCCCTAAAGAGAACACTGAAGCTTTCTTT.

The CDR3 reads CASSGGLSFANYGYTF. CDR3 nucleotide sequence: TGTGCCAGCAGTGGAGGACTTTCCTTCGCTAACTATGGCTACACCTTC. The rearrangement joins TRBV5-5 to TRBJ1-2, with unresolved D. Germline CDR1 is SGHKS and CDR2 is YYEKEE (reference sequence). This CDR3 has 16 residues. Trimming removed 5 bases at V and 0 bases at J, with 17 bases between.

On this clonotype: One end of the junction does not line up with germline, which may come from a read error. The gene calls are TRBV20-1 and TRBJ2-7, with TRBD2 matching over 9 bases. This CDR3 is 13 amino acids long. CDR1 and CDR2 from the germline V gene are DFQATT and SNEGSKA (reference sequence). CDR3 region: CSARAGGRDEQYF. The CDR3 DNA follows: TGCAGTGCAAGAGCGGGAGGAAGGGACGAGCAGTACTTC.

V usage is TRBV7-2 and J usage is TRBJ1-5; no clear D gene. CDR3 length: 13 amino acids. Germline values: CDR1 SGHTA, CDR2 FQGNSA. V dropped 2 bases and J dropped 9 bases, with 11 bases sitting between them. The CDR3 loop reads CASSLTTGVPQHF. The CDR3 nucleotides are TGTGCCAGCAGCTTAACCACGGGCGTGCCCCAGCATTTT.

This clonotype turned up a few times. The chain is built from TRBV7-2 and TRBJ2-1; 7 nucleotides align to TRBD1. The germline V gene has CDR1 SGHTA and CDR2 FQGNSA. Unmatched junction bases numbered 10, after V lost 1 base and J lost 7 bases. This CDR3 region has 16 residues. CDR3: CASSLVKFPRGNEQFF. CDR3 DNA sequence: TGTGCCAGCAGCTTAGTTAAGTTCCCCAGGGGGAATGAGCAGTTCTTC.

The rearrangement joins TRBV5-1 to TRBJ2-1; TRBD2 agrees at 9 bases. CDR3 length equals 18 residues. Germline values: CDR1 SGHRS, CDR2 YFSETQ. V was clipped by 3 bases and J by 3 bases; unmatched bases: 13. The CDR3 spells CASSWLPIAGENYNEQFF. The DNA of the CDR3 is TGCGCCAGCAGCTGGCTCCCTATAGCGGGGGAGAACTACAATGAGCAGTTCTTC.

This clonotype was counted a few times. This chain uses TRBV27 with TRBJ2-7; 9 positions agree with TRBD1. V was clipped by 2 bases and J by 4 bases; unmatched bases: 6. The CDR3 is 15 residues long. Germline V gene sequence: CDR1 MNHEY, CDR2 SMNVEV (reference sequence). The CDR3 region is CASSLRGQGLYEQYF. CDR3 bases: TGTGCCAGCAGTTTAAGGGGACAGGGTTTATACGAGCAGTACTTC.

This clonotype was found a few times. This sequence joins TRBV7-9 and TRBJ2-7; D gene unclear. Germline V lookup: CDR1 SEHNR, CDR2 FQNEAQ (reference sequence). The CDR3 is 11 amino acids. This chain's CDR3 is CALGDPYEQYF. In DNA, the CDR3 is TGTGCTTTGGGTGATCCCTACGAGCAGTACTTC.

This clonotype was recorded a few times. J is TRBJ2-2 and V is TRBV7-6, with TRBD1 matching 7 bases. The CDR3 length is 18 residues. J gave up 0 bases and V 0 bases, and 7 bases lay outside the gene matches. The germline V gene encodes CDR1 SGHVS and CDR2 FNYEAQ. The CDR3 DNA is TGTGCCAGCAGCTTAGCATCAAACAGGGGCGCGAACACCGGGGAGCTGTTTTTT. Its protein is CASSLASNRGANTGELFF.

This clonotype is a singleton in its sample. The V call is TRBV5-6, the J call TRBJ2-7; no clear D gene. V was clipped by 4 bases and J by 1 base, with 9 bases between them. Germline V gene sequence: CDR1 SGHDT, CDR2 YYEEEE. This CDR3 is 13 amino acids long. Here the CDR3 reads CASSLGISYEQYF. DNA for the CDR3: TGTGCCAGCAGCCTGGGGATATCCTACGAGCAGTACTTC.

This clonotype showed up many times. The J gene is TRBJ1-2, the V gene TRBV7-8, with D perhaps matching TRBD1 (6 bases). The germline CDR1 and CDR2 sequences are SGHVS and FQNEAQ. The V end lost 5 bases, the J end lost 5 bases, and 15 bases lay between the germline ends. The CDR3 consists of 14 residues. CDR3 amino acids: CASSPDQGQYGYTF. As DNA, the CDR3 is TGTGCCAGCAGCCCCGACCAGGGACAATATGGCTACACCTTC. Using reference TRBV7-8 and TRBJ1-2 for the parts outside the CDR3, the full variable domain is GAGVSQSPRYKVAKRGQDVALRCDPISGHVSLFWYQQALGQGPEFLTYFQNEAQLDKSGLPSDRFFAERPEGSVSTLKIQRTQQEDSAVYLCASSPDQGQYGYTFGSGTRLTVV.

The rearrangement links TRBV28 to TRBJ1-2, with 10 bases lining up with TRBD1. The germline V gene encodes CDR1 MDHEN and CDR2 SYDVKM. The CDR3 length is 14 residues. The V and J ends lost 6 bases and 5 bases, in that order; junction bases with no gene match: 6. CDR3 sequence (DNA): TGTGCCAGCAGGATCTCGGGACAGGGGTATGGCTACACCTTC. Protein product: CASRISGQGYGYTF.

This clonotype appeared a few times. The chain is built from TRBV11-1 and TRBJ2-4; 7 positions match TRBD2. The V gene end was trimmed by 2 bases and the J gene end by 7 bases; junction bases not matched to a gene: 8. CDR3 length: 15 amino acids. The germline V gene has CDR1 SGHAT and CDR2 FQDESV (reference sequence). CDR3 sequence: CASSLFPGGENIQYF. CDR3 DNA: TGTGCCAGCAGCTTATTTCCGGGAGGTGAGAACATTCAGTACTTC.

This clonotype showed up just a few times. CDR3 sequence reads: CAWSVQGSYEQYF. In DNA form, the CDR3 reads TGTGCCTGGAGTGTACAAGGCTCCTACGAGCAGTACTTC. V is TRBV30 and J is TRBJ2-7; no clear D gene. CDR1 is GTSNPN and CDR2 is SVGIG in the germline V gene (reference sequence). The V and J ends lost 0 bases and 0 bases respectively, with 6 bases between them. There are 13 residues in the CDR3.

This clonotype showed up just a few times. The rearrangement links TRBV6-5 to TRBJ2-6; weak D call: TRBD1 (5 bases). V was clipped by 0 bases and J by 0 bases, with 18 bases between them. CDR3 length: 20 amino acids. The V gene's germline CDR1 is MNHEY and CDR2 SVGAGI. CDR3 nucleotides: TGTGCCAGCAGTTACTCACCTCCGTTCGACAGTAGCTCTGGGGCCAACGTCCTGACTTTC. The encoded protein is CASSYSPPFDSSSGANVLTF.

This clonotype was seen only a few times. V usage is TRBV6-6 and J usage is TRBJ1-1; tentative D call: TRBD1 (5 bases). The CDR3 is 12 amino acids. Trimming shortened V by 5 bases and J by 4 bases, and 8 bases separated the two germline ends. In germline, CDR1 is MNHNY, CDR2 SVGAGI (reference sequence). For the CDR3, the DNA is TGTGCCAGCAGTGCAGGGTCCACTGAAGCTTTCTTT. This encodes CASSAGSTEAFF.

This clonotype was detected only a few times. The chain links TRBV5-1 to TRBJ2-5, with D perhaps TRBD2 (6 bases). Looked up from germline, CDR1 is SGHRS and CDR2 is YFSETQ. CDR3 length: 14 residues. Deletions cut 3 bases from V and 3 bases from J, with 12 bases between. CDR3 protein: CASSSGTLKETQYF. In DNA, the CDR3 is TGCGCCAGCAGCTCCGGGACTTTGAAAGAGACCCAGTACTTC.

This clonotype was seen repeatedly, ten times or more. This CDR3 is CASSKKDRMNTEAFF. The CDR3 region has the DNA TGTGCCAGCTCAAAGAAAGACAGGATGAACACTGAAGCTTTCTTT. V gene TRBV18 combines with J gene TRBJ1-1, with D tentatively TRBD1 (6 bases). CDR3 size: 15 residues. In germline, CDR1 is KGHSH, CDR2 LQKENI. V lost 5 bases and J lost 0, with 13 bases in between. Full variable domain (rest looked up from reference TRBV18 and TRBJ1-1): NAGVMQNPRHLVRRRGQEARLRCSPMKGHSHVYWYRQLPEEGLKFMVYLQKENIIDESGMPKERFSAEFPKEGPSILRIQQVVRGDSAAYFCASSKKDRMNTEAFFGQGTRLTVV.